This entry describes one T cell receptor (beta chain). The data originate from a study of patients and donors after allogeneic stem cell transplantation. Trimming took 1 base from V and 4 from J, leaving 11 bases between them. The CDR3 loop spans 14 amino acids. CDR1 and CDR2 (germline): DFQATT, SNEGSKA (reference sequence). TCRdb fed the RT-PCR reads into MiXCR, producing one record per CDR3 protein. The sample includes 900,000 to 1,000,000 distinct CDR3 sequences, roughly 18% of them seen just once. The clonotype originates from a human donor who was either an allogeneic HSCT recipient or a stem cell or donor lymphocyte infusion donor (not recorded which). It is not recorded whose cells these are; they may come from a transplant donor. Sample: blood, either unsorted or a sorted T cell fraction (not recorded which). V usage is TRBV20-1 and J usage is TRBJ1-3; D possibly corresponds to TRBD1 (5 bases). CDR3 in DNA: TGCAGTGCTAGAGGGTCGGGGCCAGGAAACACCATATATTTT. It translates to CSARGSGPGNTIYF.